One sample yielded the 17 T cell receptor beta chains listed below, sequenced in a study of T cell responses to AZD1222 COVID-19 vaccine. Only in-frame clones appear in the TCRdb table, and some are missing; sequencing was by immunoSEQ multiplex PCR. This sample carries approximately 140,000 clones, around 94% of them seen once, and the ten largest clones take 1.3%. The sequencing here drew on peripheral blood, taken on day 0 of AZD1222 vaccination. The receptors come from an adult in good health.

The V gene is TRBV19, the J gene TRBJ1-5; D not resolved. The V gene lost 5 bases and the J gene lost 3 bases, with 11 bases spanning the gap. This CDR3 has 14 amino acids. Germline V gene data show CDR1 as LNHDA and CDR2 as SQIVND (reference sequence). CDR3 DNA: TGTGCCAGTAGTCCCTTGGGGAACAATCAGCCCCAGCATTTT. Translation gives CASSPLGNNQPQHF.

This sequence joins TRBV27 and TRBJ1-4, with a weak D call TRBD1 (5 bases). Germline V gene lookup returns CDR1 MNHEY and CDR2 SMNVEV (reference sequence). V was cut by 3 bases and J by 7 bases, with 6 bases left in between. The CDR3 consists of 12 residues. The CDR3 bases are TGTGCCAGCAGTTTCCAGGGTGAAAAACTGTTTTTT. Its protein product is CASSFQGEKLFF.

V is TRBV28 and J is TRBJ2-7, with D possibly TRBD1 on 6 matching bases. The CDR3 contains 14 residues. The V gene lost 6 bases and the J gene lost 3 bases, with 15 bases spanning the gap. The germline V gene encodes CDR1 MDHEN and CDR2 SYDVKM. In nucleotides, the CDR3 is TGTGCCAGCAGCTCTTTTCACAGGGTCTACGAGCAGTACGTC. Its protein is CASSSFHRVYEQYV.

This chain uses TRBV12-3 or TRBV12-4 with TRBJ2-3; D gene unclear. The CDR3 totals 13 residues. Trimming removed 5 bases at V and 2 bases at J, with 8 bases between. CDR3 bases: TGTGCCAGCAGTCGGTCTTCCACAGATACGCAGTATTTT. Residues: CASSRSSTDTQYF.

The chain recombines TRBV21-1 with TRBJ2-7; the DNA was not used to check the table's D call, TRBD1. TRBV21-1 is labeled a pseudogene. The CDR3 spans 16 residues. The DNA for the CDR3 is TGTGCCAGCACCTCAGACAGGGCGATAAGCTCCTACGAGCAGTACGTC. This encodes CASTSDRAISSYEQYV.

V gene TRBV9 combines with J gene TRBJ1-6; TRBD1 is a possible D gene (6 bases). The germline V and J ends were trimmed by 0 bases and 14 bases, with 18 bases remaining between them. This CDR3 region has 15 residues. CDR1 is SGDLS, CDR2 YYNGEE, per germline. The CDR3 sequence: CASSVEDQARTALHF. As DNA, the CDR3 is TGTGCCAGCAGCGTAGAGGACCAGGCTAGGACAGCCCTCCACTTT.

This clone was recorded a few times. The chain employs TRBV28 and TRBJ2-2; TRBD2 matches at 8 bases. Germline V CDR1 and CDR2: MDHEN, SYDVKM. V gave up 5 bases and J gave up 2 bases; unmatched junction bases: 1. This CDR3 has 14 residues. CDR3 sequence: CASSTSGNTGELFF. The CDR3 DNA follows: TGTGCCAGCAGTACTAGCGGAAACACCGGGGAGCTGTTTTTT.

The chain links TRBV12-3 or TRBV12-4 to TRBJ1-1; 8 positions match TRBD1. The CDR3 totals 12 residues. The V gene end was trimmed by 5 bases and the J gene end by 5 bases; junction bases not matched to a gene: 1. CDR3 DNA sequence: TGTGCCAGCAGTCGGGACAGGACTGAAGCTTTCTTT. Protein: CASSRDRTEAFF.

This clone occurred a few times. The gene calls are TRBV28 and TRBJ1-6, with TRBD1 as a possible D gene (6 bases). V was trimmed by 3 bases and J by 5 bases, leaving 14 bases between them. Germline V gene sequence: CDR1 MDHEN, CDR2 SYDVKM. The CDR3 extends over 16 amino acids. The CDR3 bases are TGTGCCAGCAGTTTCGCCACAGGGACGGATAATTCACCCCTCCACTTT. Amino acid sequence: CASSFATGTDNSPLHF.

This clone has just one count. V is TRBV7-3 and J is TRBJ1-2, with 8 bases that match TRBD1. This CDR3 contains 15 residues. Germline values: CDR1 SGHTA, CDR2 FQGTGA. J gave up 7 bases and V 0 bases, and 7 bases lay outside the gene matches. CDR3: CASSLTAGGPGGYTF. In DNA form, the CDR3 reads TGTGCCAGCAGCTTAACTGCAGGGGGCCCGGGTGGCTACACCTTC.

A few counts support this clone. DNA of the CDR3: TGTGCCTGGAGTAAACAGACTGGAAACACCATATATTTT. Protein product: CAWSKQTGNTIYF. The chain has TRBV30 and TRBJ1-3; D gene uncertain. Per germline, CDR1 GTSNPN and CDR2 SVGIG (reference sequence). This CDR3 region has 13 residues. Trimming pared 2 bases from V and 2 bases from J, leaving 7 bases between.

The chain recombines TRBV19 with TRBJ2-1; 8 bases match TRBD2. Germline trimming cut 8 bases from V and 7 bases from J; bases unmatched to any gene: 10. CDR1 and CDR2 (germline): LNHDA, SQIVND (reference sequence). The CDR3 is made up of 14 amino acids. The DNA of the CDR3 is TGTGCCAGTGGACGAGCGGGAGATCGGAATGAGCAGTTCTTC. Residues: CASGRAGDRNEQFF.

CDR3 nucleotide sequence: TGCGCCAGCAGCCTGCGACAGGGGGCGGCAGATACGCAGTATTTT. It encodes CASSLRQGAADTQYF. The chain joins TRBV5-1 to TRBJ2-3, with 10 nucleotides matching TRBD1. The germline CDR1 and CDR2 sequences are SGHRS and YFSETQ. This CDR3 is 15 amino acids long. J lost 4 bases, V lost 4 bases, and 6 bases had no gene match.

The V call is TRBV5-1, the J call TRBJ2-2, with D maybe TRBD2 (5 bases). CDR1 is SGHRS, CDR2 YFSETQ, per germline. Trimming shortened V by 1 base and J by 5 bases, and 9 bases separated the two germline ends. The length of the CDR3 is 14 residues. DNA for the CDR3: TGCGCCAGCAGCTTGTACGGGGTGACCGGGGAGCTGTTTTTT. This codes for CASSLYGVTGELFF.

V is TRBV15 and J is TRBJ2-1, with D possibly being TRBD1 or TRBD2 (6 bases each). With 1 base removed from V and 0 bases from J, the gap between germline ends came to 19 bases. This CDR3 is 19 amino acids long. CDR1 and CDR2 (germline): LNHNV, YYDKDF (reference sequence). CDR3 bases: TGTGCCACCAGCAGAGCCGGGGGCGTCGGGGCTAGCTCCTACAATGAGCAGTTCTTC. Protein product: CATSRAGGVGASSYNEQFF.

This clone was picked up one time. The chain recombines TRBV5-8 with TRBJ2-1; perhaps D is TRBD1 or TRBD2 (5 bases each). The CDR3 extends over 16 amino acids. Deletions cut 4 bases from V and 2 bases from J, with 16 bases between. The germline gives CDR1 SGHTS, CDR2 YDEGEE. CDR3: CASSPPWGTTYNEQFF. DNA of the CDR3: TGTGCCAGCAGCCCCCCGTGGGGGACGACCTACAATGAGCAGTTCTTC. Together with reference TRBV5-8 and TRBJ2-1, the CDR3 gives the full variable domain: EAGVTQSPTHLIKTRGQQATLRCSPISGHTSVYWYQQALGLGLQFLLWYDEGEERNRGNFPPRFSGRQFPNYSSELNVNALELEDSALYLCASSPPWGTTYNEQFFGPGTRLTVL.

CDR3 loop: CASSEWTGYNQPQHF. The CDR3 DNA follows: TGTGCCAGCAGTGAATGGACAGGATACAATCAGCCCCAGCATTTT. The chain joins TRBV2 to TRBJ1-5; 7 positions agree with TRBD1. After removal of 2 bases from V and 3 bases from J, the junction contained 4 bases not matched to a gene. The CDR3 is 15 residues long. Germline CDR1 and CDR2: SNHLY and FYNNEI. The full variable domain, completed using reference TRBV2 and TRBJ1-5, is EPEVTQTPSHQVTQMGQEVILRCVPISNHLYFYWYRQILGQKVEFLVSFYNNEISEKSEIFDDQFSVERPDGSNFTLKIRSTKLEDSAMYFCASSEWTGYNQPQHFGDGTRLSIL.